These T cell receptor beta chains were read from a single sample in a study of monozygotic twins with inflammatory bowel disease. TCRdb reprocessed the 5' RACE reads and keeps a single row for each CDR3 protein, giving no DNA. In total, the table holds 440,000 or so distinct CDR3 sequences. Sequencing was done on a sample of blood. The receptors originated from a human donor with ulcerative colitis or Crohn's disease, or a healthy co-twin of an affected twin (not recorded which). Each CDR3 is given with its conserved first and last residue.

TRBJ2-7,TRBV6-1,CASSPSGDVYEQYF
TRBJ2-7,TRBV5-1,CASSGGDSYEQYF
TRBJ2-5,TRBV5-6,CASSRKGGSGGETQYF
TRBJ2-3,TRBV20-1,CSALRTAGSSDTQYF
TRBJ2-5,TRBV5-1,CASSLVIQGGSGETQYF
TRBJ2-7,TRBV20-1,CSADVMQGGFGEQYF
TRBJ2-7,TRBV10-3,CAISETSFVRGSYEQYF
TRBJ2-7,TRBV28,CASSLSARPYEQYF
TRBJ1-5,TRBV19,CASRERRVGQPQHF
TRBJ2-1,TRBV5-8,CASSLGPYYNEQFF
TRBJ2-2,TRBV9,CASSASPLLAGGTVGELFF
TRBJ2-7,TRBV23-1,CASSQPSEQYF
TRBJ2-3,TRBV7-2,CASSPHRGTDTQYF
TRBJ1-4,TRBV5-5,CASSLAGGRSEKLFF
TRBJ1-2,TRBV7-9,CASITDLTNQPNGYTF
TRBJ2-7,TRBV27,CASSLRGSGTQYF
TRBJ1-1,TRBV27,CASSSTGTEAFF
TRBJ2-7,TRBV5-1,CASSLISVREQYF
TRBJ2-3,TRBV20-1,CSAEQPGHLSDTQYF
TRBJ2-7,TRBV5-5,CASSLEPRGTYEQYF
TRBJ2-7,TRBV6-2/TRBV6-3,CASSYGFTSYEQYF
TRBJ1-1,TRBV12-3/TRBV12-4,CASSLIGRGTEAFF
TRBJ2-1,TRBV2,CASRATPLLRGSEQFF
TRBJ2-3,TRBV20-1,CSASFRGGASDTQYF
TRBJ1-1,TRBV6-1,CASSPNTGTGKSEAFF
TRBJ2-5,TRBV6-2/TRBV6-3,CASSPKAGSWLETQYF
TRBJ2-5,TRBV20-1,CSVPTGVETQYF
TRBJ1-2,TRBV3-1,CASSLSGSYQSLWGYTF
TRBJ1-2,TRBV30,CAWSMTADGYTF
TRBJ1-4,TRBV12-3/TRBV12-4,CAIRVRDEKLFF
TRBJ1-6,TRBV4-1,CASSQDPGGRNSPLHF
TRBJ1-2,TRBV7-2,CASSPRDSTHYGYTF
TRBJ2-2,TRBV6-4,CASRQLADSNTGELFF
TRBJ2-7,TRBV5-6,CASSLRQEREQYF
TRBJ1-5,TRBV7-9,CASSLDEGQPQHF
TRBJ1-5,TRBV10-1,CAGPLGQANQPQHF
TRBJ2-2,TRBV5-4,CASSSEAGMYTGELFF
TRBJ1-2,TRBV3-1,CASSQGRTYHLTF
TRBJ2-7,TRBV20-1,CSADLLAGGPTYEQYF
TRBJ2-7,TRBV13,CASSPRDRGKYEQYF
TRBJ2-1,TRBV20-1,CSGAGERGQFF
TRBJ2-3,TRBV7-9,CASSLSGGAGDTQYF
TRBJ2-7,TRBV11-2,CASSPAGTRAYEQYF
TRBJ1-2,TRBV5-6,CASSPGPSGGYTF
TRBJ1-5,TRBV20-1,CSASFGSNQPQHF
TRBJ1-5,TRBV2,CASTGQDSNQPQHF
TRBJ1-2,TRBV5-4,CASSLVSDYGYTF
TRBJ2-1,TRBV7-2,CASSLWGTSSYEQFF
TRBJ2-1,TRBV5-1,CASSGTSGPSSYNEQFF
TRBJ2-7,TRBV5-5,CASSLFLGGGKNEQYF
TRBJ2-5,TRBV10-3,CAISVWAGGAETQYF
TRBJ2-3,TRBV20-1,CSARCDPAEHCTDTQYF
TRBJ2-3,TRBV29-1,CSVEYFAEDTQYF
TRBJ2-1,TRBV14,CASSQGGTGNPHNEQFF
TRBJ2-1,TRBV13,CASSLSGSEQFF